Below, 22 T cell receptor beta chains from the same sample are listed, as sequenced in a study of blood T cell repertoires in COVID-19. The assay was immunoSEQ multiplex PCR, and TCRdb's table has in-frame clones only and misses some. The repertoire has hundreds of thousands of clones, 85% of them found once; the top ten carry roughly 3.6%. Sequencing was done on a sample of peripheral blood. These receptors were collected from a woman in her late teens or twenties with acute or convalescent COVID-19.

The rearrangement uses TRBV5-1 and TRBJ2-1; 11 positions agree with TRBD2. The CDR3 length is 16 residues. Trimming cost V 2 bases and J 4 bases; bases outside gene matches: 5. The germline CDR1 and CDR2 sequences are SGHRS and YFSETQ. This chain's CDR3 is CASSFSGRGSYNEQFF. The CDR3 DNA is TGCGCCAGCAGCTTTAGCGGGAGGGGATCGTACAATGAGCAGTTCTTC.

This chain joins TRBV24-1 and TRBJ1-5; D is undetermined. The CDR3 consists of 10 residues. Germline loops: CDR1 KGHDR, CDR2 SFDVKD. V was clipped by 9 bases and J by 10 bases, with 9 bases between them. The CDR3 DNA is TGTGCCACCTCGACAAAACCCCAGCATTTT. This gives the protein CATSTKPQHF.

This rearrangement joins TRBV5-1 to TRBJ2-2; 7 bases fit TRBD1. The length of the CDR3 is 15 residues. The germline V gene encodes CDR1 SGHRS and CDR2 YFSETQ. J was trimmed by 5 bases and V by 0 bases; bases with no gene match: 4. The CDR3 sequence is CASSLEGAWTGELFF. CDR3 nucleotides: TGCGCCAGCAGCTTGGAGGGGGCCTGGACCGGGGAGCTGTTTTTT.

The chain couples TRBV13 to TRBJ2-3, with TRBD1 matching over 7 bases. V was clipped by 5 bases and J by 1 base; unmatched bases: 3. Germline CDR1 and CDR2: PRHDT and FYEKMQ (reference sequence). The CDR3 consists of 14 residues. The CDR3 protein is CASSPGQGTDTQYF. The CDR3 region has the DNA TGTGCCAGCAGCCCCGGACAGGGCACAGATACGCAGTATTTT. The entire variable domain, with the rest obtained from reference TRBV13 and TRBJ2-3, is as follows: AAGVIQSPRHLIKEKRETATLKCYPIPRHDTVYWYQQGPGQDPQFLISFYEKMQSDKGSIPDRFSAQQFSDYHSELNMSSLELGDSALYFCASSPGQGTDTQYFGPGTRLTVL.

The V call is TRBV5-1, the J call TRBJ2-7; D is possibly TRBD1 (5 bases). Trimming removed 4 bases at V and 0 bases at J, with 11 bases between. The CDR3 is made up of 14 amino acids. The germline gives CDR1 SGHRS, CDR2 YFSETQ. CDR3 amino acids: CASSPNQGSYEQYF. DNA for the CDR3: TGCGCCAGCAGCCCGAACCAGGGCTCCTACGAGCAGTACTTC.

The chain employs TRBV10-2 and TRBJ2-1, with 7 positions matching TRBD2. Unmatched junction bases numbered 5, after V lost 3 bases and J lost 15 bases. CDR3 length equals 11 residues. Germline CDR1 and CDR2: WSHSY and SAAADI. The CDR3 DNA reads TGCGCCAGCAGTGATCAGCGGGACTTGTTCTTC. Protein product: CASSDQRDLFF.

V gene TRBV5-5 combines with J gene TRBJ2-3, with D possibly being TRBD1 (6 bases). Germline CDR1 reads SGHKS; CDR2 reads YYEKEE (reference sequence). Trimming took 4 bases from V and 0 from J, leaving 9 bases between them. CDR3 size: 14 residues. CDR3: CASSNQGSTDTQYF. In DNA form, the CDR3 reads TGTGCCAGCAGCAACCAGGGGAGCACAGATACGCAGTATTTT. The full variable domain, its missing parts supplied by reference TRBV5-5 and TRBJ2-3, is DAGVTQSPTHLIKTRGQQVTLRCSPISGHKSVSWYQQVLGQGPQFIFQYYEKEERGRGNFPDRFSARQFPNYSSELNVNALLLGDSALYLCASSNQGSTDTQYFGPGTRLTVL.

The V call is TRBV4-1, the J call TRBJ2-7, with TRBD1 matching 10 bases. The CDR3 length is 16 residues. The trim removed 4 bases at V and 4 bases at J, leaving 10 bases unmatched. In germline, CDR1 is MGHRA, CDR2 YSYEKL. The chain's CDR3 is CASSRVGTGVGYEQYF. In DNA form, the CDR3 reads TGCGCCAGCAGCCGCGTAGGGACAGGGGTAGGGTACGAGCAGTACTTC.

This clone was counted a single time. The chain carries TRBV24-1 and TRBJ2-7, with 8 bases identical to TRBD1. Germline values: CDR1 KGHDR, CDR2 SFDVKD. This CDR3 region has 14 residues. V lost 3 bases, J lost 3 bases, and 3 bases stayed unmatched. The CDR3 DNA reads TGTGCCACCAGTGATGTGGGACAGGACTACGAGCAGTACTTC. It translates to CATSDVGQDYEQYF.

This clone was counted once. CDR3 nucleotides: TGTGCCGCCAGGGGAAAGGATAAGGCAGATACGCAGTATTTT. Amino acids: CAARGKDKADTQYF. The chain has TRBV2 and TRBJ2-3; D is possibly TRBD1 (6 bases). Trimming left V 11 bases short and J 4 bases short, with 19 bases between. The CDR3 loop spans 14 amino acids. From germline, CDR1 is SNHLY and CDR2 FYNNEI.

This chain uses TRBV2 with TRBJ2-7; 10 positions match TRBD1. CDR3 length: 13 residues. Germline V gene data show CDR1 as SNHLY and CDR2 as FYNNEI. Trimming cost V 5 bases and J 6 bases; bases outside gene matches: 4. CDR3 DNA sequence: TGTGCCAGCAGTACCGGGACAGGGGTCGAGCAGTACTTC. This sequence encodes CASSTGTGVEQYF.

The CDR3 sequence: CASSPRDRVADTQYF. CDR3 DNA: TGTGCCAGCAGCCCCCGGGACAGGGTCGCCGATACGCAGTATTTT. The chain combines TRBV3-1 (or the pseudogene TRBV3-2) with TRBJ2-3; 9 nucleotides align to TRBD1. The germline V gene has CDR1 LGHDT and CDR2 YNNKEL (reference sequence). The V segment lost 4 bases and the J segment 6 bases; nucleotides outside the gene matches: 8. This CDR3 region has 15 residues.

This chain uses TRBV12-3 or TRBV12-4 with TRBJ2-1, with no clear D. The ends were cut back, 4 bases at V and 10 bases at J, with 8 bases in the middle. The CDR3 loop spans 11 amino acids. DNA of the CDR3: TGTGCCAGCAGTTACACCTGGGAGCAGTTCTTC. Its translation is CASSYTWEQFF.

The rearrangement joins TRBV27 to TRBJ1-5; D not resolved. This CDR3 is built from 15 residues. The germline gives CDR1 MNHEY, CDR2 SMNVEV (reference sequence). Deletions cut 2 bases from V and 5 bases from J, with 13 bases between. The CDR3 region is CASSLTAGYHQPQHF. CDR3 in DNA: TGTGCCAGCAGTTTAACGGCAGGCTACCATCAGCCCCAGCATTTT.

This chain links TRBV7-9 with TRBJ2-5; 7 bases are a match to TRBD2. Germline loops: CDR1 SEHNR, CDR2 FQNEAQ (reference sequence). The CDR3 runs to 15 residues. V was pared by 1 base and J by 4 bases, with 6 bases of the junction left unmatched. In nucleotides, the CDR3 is TGTGCCAGCAGCTTAGGCGCGGGGGAAGGAGAGACCCAGTACTTC. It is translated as CASSLGAGEGETQYF.

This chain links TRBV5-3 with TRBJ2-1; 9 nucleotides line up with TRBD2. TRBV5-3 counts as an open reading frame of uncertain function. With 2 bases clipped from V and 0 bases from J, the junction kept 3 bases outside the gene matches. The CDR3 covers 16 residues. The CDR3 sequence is CARSFSSGNSYNEQFF. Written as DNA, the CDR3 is TGTGCCAGAAGCTTCTCTAGCGGGAACTCCTACAATGAGCAGTTCTTC.

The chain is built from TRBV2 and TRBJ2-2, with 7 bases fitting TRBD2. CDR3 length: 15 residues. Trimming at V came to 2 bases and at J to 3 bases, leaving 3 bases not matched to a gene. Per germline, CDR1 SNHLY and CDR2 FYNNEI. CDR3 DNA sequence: TGTGCCAGCAGTGAAATACGGGGGGACACCGGGGAGCTGTTTTTT. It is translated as CASSEIRGDTGELFF.

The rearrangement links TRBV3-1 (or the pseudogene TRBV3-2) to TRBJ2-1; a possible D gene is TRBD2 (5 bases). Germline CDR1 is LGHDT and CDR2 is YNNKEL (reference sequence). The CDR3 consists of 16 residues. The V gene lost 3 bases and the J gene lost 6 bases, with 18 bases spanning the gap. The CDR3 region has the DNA TGTGCCAGCAGCCACCCCCGTGGGCTAGCAGTCAATGAGCAGTTCTTC. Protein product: CASSHPRGLAVNEQFF.

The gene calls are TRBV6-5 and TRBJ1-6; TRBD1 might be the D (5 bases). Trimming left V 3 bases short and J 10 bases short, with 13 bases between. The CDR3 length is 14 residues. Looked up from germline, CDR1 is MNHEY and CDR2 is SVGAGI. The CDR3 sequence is CASSYQRGRSPLHF. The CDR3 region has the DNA TGTGCCAGCAGTTATCAGCGGGGCCGGTCACCCCTCCACTTT.

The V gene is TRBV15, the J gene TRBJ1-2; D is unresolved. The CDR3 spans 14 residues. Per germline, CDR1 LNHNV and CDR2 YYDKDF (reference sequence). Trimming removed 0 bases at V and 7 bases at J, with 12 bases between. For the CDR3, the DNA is TGTGCCACCAGCAGAGATGTGAGACTAAGTGGCTACACCTTC. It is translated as CATSRDVRLSGYTF.

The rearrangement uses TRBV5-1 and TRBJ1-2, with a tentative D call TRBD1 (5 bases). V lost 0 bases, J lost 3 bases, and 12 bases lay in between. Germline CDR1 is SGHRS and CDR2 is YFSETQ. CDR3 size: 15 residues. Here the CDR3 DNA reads TGCGCCAGCAGCTTGGGTCCCCAGGGCGACTATGGCTACACCTTC. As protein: CASSLGPQGDYGYTF.

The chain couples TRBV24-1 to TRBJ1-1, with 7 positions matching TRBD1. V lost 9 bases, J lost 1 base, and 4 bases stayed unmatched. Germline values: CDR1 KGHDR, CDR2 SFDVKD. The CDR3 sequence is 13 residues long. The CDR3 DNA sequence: TGTGCCACCGAGGGGGCTGGGAACACTGAAGCTTTCTTT. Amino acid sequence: CATEGAGNTEAFF.